Sequencing of this T cell receptor (beta chain) was carried out in a study of blood T cell repertoires in COVID-19. Per the germline V gene, CDR1 is GTSNPN and CDR2 is SVGIG (reference sequence). The CDR3 consists of 16 residues. Losses at the gene ends were 1 base for V and 4 bases for J; bases not matched to a gene: 9. As originally analysed: For nucleated cells, counts were estimated from reference gene primer amplification. Libraries were prepared by immunoSEQ multiplex PCR; TCRdb keeps only in-frame clonotypes and omits some of them. That table is the source of V, J and clone size, and D and trimming were worked out from the DNA. Among about 120,000 clones, roughly 90% were seen once, and the ten largest hold around 4.1%. Seattle patient enrollment occurred during active infection, with longitudinal follow-up thereafter.

V is TRBV30 and J is TRBJ1-1, with 10 bases lining up with TRBD1. The receptor comes from a woman aged 55-70 years with COVID-19, enrolled during active disease. Sample: peripheral blood. This CDR3 reads CAWSDTGTGATTEAFF. The CDR3 coding sequence is TGTGCCTGGAGTGACACCGGGACAGGGGCTACCACTGAAGCTTTCTTT.